The entry below gives a single T cell receptor beta chain sequence along with its context. The CDR3 runs 16 residues. Trimming left V 1 base short and J 7 bases short, with 17 bases between. Germline-derived CDR1 and CDR2 are LNHDA and SQIVND (reference sequence). This specimen belongs to a study of Ad26.COV2.S vaccination and SARS-CoV-2 variants. Sequencing used immunoSEQ multiplex PCR; TCRdb keeps in-frame clones, though not all of them. The sample consists of some 350,000 clones, 90% to 95% of them appearing once. The genes are TRBV19 and TRBJ2-1; tentatively, D is TRBD1 (6 bases). The material sequenced was peripheral blood, taken after recovery from COVID-19. This clonotype was obtained from a human donor who had recovered from COVID-19. The CDR3 region has the DNA TGTGCCAGTAGTATAGCCTTATACAGGGAAAAGAATGAGCAGTTCTTC. This codes for CASSIALYREKNEQFF.